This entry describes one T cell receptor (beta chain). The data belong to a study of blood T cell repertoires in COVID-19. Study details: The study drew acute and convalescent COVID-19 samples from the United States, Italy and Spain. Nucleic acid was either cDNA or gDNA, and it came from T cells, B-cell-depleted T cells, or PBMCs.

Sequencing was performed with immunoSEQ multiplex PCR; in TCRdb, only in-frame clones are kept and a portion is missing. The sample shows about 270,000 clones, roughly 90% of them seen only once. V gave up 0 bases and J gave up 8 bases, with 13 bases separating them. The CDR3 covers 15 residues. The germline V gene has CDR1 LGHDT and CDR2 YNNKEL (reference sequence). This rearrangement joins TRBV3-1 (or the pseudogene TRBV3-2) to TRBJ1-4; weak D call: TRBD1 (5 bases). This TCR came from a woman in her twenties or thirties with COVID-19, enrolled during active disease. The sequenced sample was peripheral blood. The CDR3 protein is CASSQDPRVGEKLFF. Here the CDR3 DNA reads TGTGCCAGCAGCCAAGACCCCAGGGTAGGAGAAAAACTGTTTTTT.